The sequence of this T cell receptor beta chain was determined in a study of PD-1 blockade in classical Hodgkin lymphoma (dated by TCRdb to the early 2020s). Broadly, across the study: To define a peripheral blood immune signature of response to PD-1 blockade in classical Hodgkin lymphoma, the study combined TCR beta sequencing with CyTOF.

Regarding this clone: No cognate antigen has been identified for it. Per-nucleotide qualities are absent, and no much larger clonotype sits a single base away.

Overall study results and their limits: Newly diagnosed patients were reported to have lower baseline TCR diversity than healthy donors, and relapsed/refractory patients were reported to have lower baseline TCR diversity still. The study was limited to a single clinical trial cohort, and causes of repertoire differences, possibly disease activity or prior therapy, remained undefined.

Genomic DNA was extracted with the Qiagen DNeasy kit from unsorted PBMCs and from negatively selected CD4+ and CD8+ fractions. TCR beta CDR3 regions were amplified by immunoSEQ multiplex PCR using primers annealing to V and J segments. A synthetic immune receptor repertoire was used to minimize amplification bias, and any remaining bias was removed computationally after sequencing. Turning to the authors' computational methods: Custom Python scripts were used to quantify repertoire diversity as the Shannon entropy index. Unsorted, CD4+ and CD8+ repertoires were examined separately, except in combined analyses, for which CD4+ and CD8+ sequences were merged in silico. TCRdb's version of the immuneACCESS table is confined to in-frame rearrangements and falls short of the full clone set. An unresolved V gene accounts for under half of the shortfall where checked; the remainder is of unknown origin. Clone size and the V and J calls come from that table; the DNA yielded D and trimming. The sample profile shows about 16,000 clones; approximately 84% of them were found once. The ten largest make up 8% to 8.5% of the sample.

The sample's time point label is to be understood as: newly diagnosed, previously untreated cHL patient sample. PBMCs from patients with newly diagnosed, previously untreated classical Hodgkin lymphoma were sequenced as a comparison group for the relapsed/refractory trial patients. Peripheral blood was collected in 8 mL Vacutainer Cell Preparation Tubes, from which PBMCs were isolated by centrifugation and then cryopreserved. The CDR3, cysteine through phenylalanine, is 13 amino acids long. Just the 39-base CDR3 DNA is kept, in frame starting at base 1. Cut back by 4 bases and 2 bases, the V and J ends lie 5 bases apart. Via the germline V gene, CDR1 is MDHEN and CDR2 SYDVKM.

This clonotype originated in a human donor with classical Hodgkin lymphoma. The sequenced sample consisted of peripheral blood mononuclear cells (PBMCs). The V and J segments used are TRBV28 and TRBJ2-2, with the D gene too uncertain to name. The nucleotides are TGTGCCAGCAGTTATGATAACACCGGGGAGCTGTTTTTT. This encodes CASSYDNTGELFF.